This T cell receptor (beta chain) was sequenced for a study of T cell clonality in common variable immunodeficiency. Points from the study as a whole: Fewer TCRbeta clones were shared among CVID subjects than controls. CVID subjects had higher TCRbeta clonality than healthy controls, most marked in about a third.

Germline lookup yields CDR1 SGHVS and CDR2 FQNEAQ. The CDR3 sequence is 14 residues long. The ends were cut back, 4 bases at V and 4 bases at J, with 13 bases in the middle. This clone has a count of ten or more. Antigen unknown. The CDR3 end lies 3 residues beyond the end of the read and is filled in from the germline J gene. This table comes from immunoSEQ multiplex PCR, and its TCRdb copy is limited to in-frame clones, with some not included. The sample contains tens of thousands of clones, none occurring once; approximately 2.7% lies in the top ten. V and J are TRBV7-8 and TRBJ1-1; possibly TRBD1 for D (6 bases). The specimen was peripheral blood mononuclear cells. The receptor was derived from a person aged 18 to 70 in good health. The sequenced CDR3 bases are TGTGCCAGCAGCTACGGAACAGGGTTCACTGAA. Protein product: CASSYGTGFTE. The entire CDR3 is CASSYGTGFTEAFF.